This T cell receptor (beta chain) was observed in a study of cytomegalovirus exposure and HLA in healthy donors. PCR employed 60 Vbeta and 13 Jbeta primers. Sequenced by immunoSEQ multiplex PCR; TCRdb stores in-frame clones only, minus some. The top ten hold 2% of the sample, which has some 140,000 clones, around 77% seen once. Per germline, CDR1 SNHLY and CDR2 FYNNEI. This CDR3 is built from 15 residues. The V and J ends lost 10 bases and 4 bases, in that order; junction bases with no gene match: 11. Concerning this clone itself: As yet, its antigen is unknown.

General study results and limits: A cluster of highly shared sequence variants was likely a sequencing artifact.

What was sequenced was PBMCs. The TCR comes from a man aged 25 to 40 in good health and CMV-seronegative. The gene calls are TRBV2 and TRBJ2-1; 9 bases are shared with TRBD2. The CDR3 spells CATHMGSGRYNEQFF. CDR3 nucleotide sequence: TGTGCCACGCATATGGGAAGCGGGAGGTACAATGAGCAGTTCTTC.